This T cell receptor beta chain was observed in a study of blood T cell repertoires in COVID-19. Overall study: PBMCs, B-cell-depleted T cells, or T cells were the source of the cDNA or gDNA that made up the material.

As processed by the authors: Estimates of nucleated cell counts were drawn from the amplification of reference gene primers. Profiled with immunoSEQ multiplex PCR; TCRdb holds only in-frame clones, not every one. The V and J calls and clone size were taken over from that table, and D and trimming were inferred from the DNA. The repertoire holds approximately 40,000 clones, with roughly 84% as singletons. Sequencing was performed on peripheral blood. The receptor was derived from a human donor in a cohort sampled during active COVID-19.

The CDR3 DNA reads TGTGCCGCTCGCATGGCACTGAACACTGAAGCTTTCTTT. Translation: CAARMALNTEAFF. The genes are TRBV18 and TRBJ1-1; unclear D gene. V was pared by 11 bases and J by 0 bases, with 13 bases between. Germline V gene sequence: CDR1 KGHSH, CDR2 LQKENI. This CDR3 has 13 amino acids.